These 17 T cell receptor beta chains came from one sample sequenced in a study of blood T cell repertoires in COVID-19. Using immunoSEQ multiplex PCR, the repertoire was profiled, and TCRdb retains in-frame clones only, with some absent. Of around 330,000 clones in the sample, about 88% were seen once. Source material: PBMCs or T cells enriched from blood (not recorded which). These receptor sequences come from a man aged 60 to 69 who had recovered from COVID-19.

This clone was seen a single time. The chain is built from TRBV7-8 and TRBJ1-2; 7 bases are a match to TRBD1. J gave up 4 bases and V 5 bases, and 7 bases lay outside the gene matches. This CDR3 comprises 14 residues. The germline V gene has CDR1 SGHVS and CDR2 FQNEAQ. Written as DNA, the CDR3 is TGTGCCAGCAGCCCTAACAGGGGTAGCTATGGCTACACCTTC. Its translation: CASSPNRGSYGYTF.

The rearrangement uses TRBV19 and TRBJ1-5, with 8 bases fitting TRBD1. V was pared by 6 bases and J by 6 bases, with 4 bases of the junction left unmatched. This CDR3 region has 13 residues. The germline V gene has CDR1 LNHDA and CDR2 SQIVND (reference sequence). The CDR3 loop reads CASSRGLGQPQHF. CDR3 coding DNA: TGTGCCAGTAGCAGGGGGCTCGGTCAGCCCCAGCATTTT.

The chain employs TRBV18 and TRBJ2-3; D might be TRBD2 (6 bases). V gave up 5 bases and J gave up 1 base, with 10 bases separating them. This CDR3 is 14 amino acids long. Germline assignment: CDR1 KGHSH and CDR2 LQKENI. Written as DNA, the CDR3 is TGTGCCAGCTCAAGGTCTAGCGGCACAGATACGCAGTATTTT. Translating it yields CASSRSSGTDTQYF.

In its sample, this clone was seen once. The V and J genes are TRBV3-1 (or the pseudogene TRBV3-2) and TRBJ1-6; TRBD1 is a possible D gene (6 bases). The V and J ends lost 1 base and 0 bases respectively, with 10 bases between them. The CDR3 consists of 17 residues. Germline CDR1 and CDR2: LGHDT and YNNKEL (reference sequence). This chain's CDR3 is CASSQGGQISYNSPLHF. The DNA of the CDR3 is TGTGCCAGCAGCCAAGGCGGACAGATCTCCTATAATTCACCCCTCCACTTT.

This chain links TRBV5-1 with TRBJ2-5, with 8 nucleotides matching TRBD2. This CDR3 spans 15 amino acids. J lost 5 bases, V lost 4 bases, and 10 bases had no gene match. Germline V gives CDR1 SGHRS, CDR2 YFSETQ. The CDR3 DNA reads TGCGCCAGCAGCCGTGGACTAGCCGGAGTGGAGACCCAGTACTTC. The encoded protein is CASSRGLAGVETQYF.

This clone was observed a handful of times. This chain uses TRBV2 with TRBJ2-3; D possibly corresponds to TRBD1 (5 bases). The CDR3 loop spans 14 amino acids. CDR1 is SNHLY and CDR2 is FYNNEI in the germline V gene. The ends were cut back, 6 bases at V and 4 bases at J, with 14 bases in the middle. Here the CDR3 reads CASRDRWAADTQYF. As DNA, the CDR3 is TGTGCCAGCAGAGACAGATGGGCCGCAGATACGCAGTATTTT.

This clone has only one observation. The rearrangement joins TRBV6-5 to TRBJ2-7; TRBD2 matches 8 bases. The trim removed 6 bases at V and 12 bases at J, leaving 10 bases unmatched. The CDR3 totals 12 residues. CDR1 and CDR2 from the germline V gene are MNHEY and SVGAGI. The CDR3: CASSTIGRDRYF. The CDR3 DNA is TGTGCCAGCAGCACCATCGGGAGGGATCGGTACTTC.

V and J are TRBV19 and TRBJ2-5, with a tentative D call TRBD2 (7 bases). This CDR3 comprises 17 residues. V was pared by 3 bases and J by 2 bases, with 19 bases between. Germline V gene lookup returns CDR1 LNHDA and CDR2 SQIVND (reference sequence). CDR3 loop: CASSMTGRGHPQETQYF. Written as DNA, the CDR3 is TGTGCCAGTAGTATGACGGGGCGGGGGCACCCTCAAGAGACCCAGTACTTC.

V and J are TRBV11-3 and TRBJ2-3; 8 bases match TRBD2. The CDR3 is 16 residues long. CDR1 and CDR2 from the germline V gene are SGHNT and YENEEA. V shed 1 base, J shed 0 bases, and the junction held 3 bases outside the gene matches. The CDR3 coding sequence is TGTGCCAGCAGCTTAGTTACGGGAGGGAGCACAGATACGCAGTATTTT. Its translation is CASSLVTGGSTDTQYF.

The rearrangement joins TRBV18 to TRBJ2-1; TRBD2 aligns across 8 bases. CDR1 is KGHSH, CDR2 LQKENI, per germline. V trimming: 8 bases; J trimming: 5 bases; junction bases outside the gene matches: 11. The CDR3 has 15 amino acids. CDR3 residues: CASTPKRERDNEQFF. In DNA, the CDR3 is TGTGCCAGCACGCCTAAGCGGGAGAGAGACAATGAGCAGTTCTTC.

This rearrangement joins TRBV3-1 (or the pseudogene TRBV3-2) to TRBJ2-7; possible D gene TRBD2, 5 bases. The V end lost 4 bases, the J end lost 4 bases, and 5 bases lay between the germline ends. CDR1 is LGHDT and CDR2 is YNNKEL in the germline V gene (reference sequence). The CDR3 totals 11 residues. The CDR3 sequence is CASSRTYEQYF. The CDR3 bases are TGTGCCAGCAGCCGGACTTACGAGCAGTACTTC.

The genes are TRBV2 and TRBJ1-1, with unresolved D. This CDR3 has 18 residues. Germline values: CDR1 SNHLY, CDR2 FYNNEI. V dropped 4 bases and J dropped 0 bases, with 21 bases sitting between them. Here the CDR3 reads CASSVQPPRRALNTEAFF. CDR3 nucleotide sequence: TGTGCCAGCAGTGTTCAACCCCCCCGGAGGGCCTTGAACACTGAAGCTTTCTTT.

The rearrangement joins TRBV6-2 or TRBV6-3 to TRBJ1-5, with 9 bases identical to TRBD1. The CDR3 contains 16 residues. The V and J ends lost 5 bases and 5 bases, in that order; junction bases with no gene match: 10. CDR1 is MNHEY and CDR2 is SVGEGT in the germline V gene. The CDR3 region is CASSGGGTGMDQPQHF. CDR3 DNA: TGTGCCAGCAGTGGTGGGGGGACAGGGATGGATCAGCCCCAGCATTTT.

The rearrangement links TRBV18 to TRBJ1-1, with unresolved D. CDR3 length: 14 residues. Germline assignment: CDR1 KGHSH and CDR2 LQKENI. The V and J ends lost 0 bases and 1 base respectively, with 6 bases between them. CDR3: CASSPPNGNTEAFF. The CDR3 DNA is TGTGCCAGCTCACCACCTAACGGGAACACTGAAGCTTTCTTT.

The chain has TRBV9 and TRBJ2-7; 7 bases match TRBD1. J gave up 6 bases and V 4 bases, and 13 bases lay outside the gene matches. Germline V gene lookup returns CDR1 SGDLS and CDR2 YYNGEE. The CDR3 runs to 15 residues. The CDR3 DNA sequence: TGTGCCAGCAGCATTAGAGGGACAGATCGACTCGAGCAGTACTTC. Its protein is CASSIRGTDRLEQYF.

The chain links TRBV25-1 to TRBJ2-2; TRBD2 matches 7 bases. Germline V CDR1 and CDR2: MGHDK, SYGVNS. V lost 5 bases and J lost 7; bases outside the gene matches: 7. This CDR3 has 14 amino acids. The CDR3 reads CASSRMGGLGELFF. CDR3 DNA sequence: TGTGCCAGCAGTCGTATGGGAGGGCTCGGGGAGCTGTTTTTT. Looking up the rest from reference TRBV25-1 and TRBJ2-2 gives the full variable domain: EADIYQTPRYLVIGTGKKITLECSQTMGHDKMYWYQQDPGMELHLIHYSYGVNSTEKGDLSSESTVSRIRTEHFPLTLESARPSHTSQYLCASSRMGGLGELFFGEGSRLTVL.

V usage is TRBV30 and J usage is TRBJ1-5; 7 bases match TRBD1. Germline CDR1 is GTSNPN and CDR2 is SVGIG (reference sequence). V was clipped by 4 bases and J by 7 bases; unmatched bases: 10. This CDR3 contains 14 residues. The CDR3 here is CAWNPTGAGQPQHF. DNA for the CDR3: TGTGCCTGGAACCCAACAGGGGCTGGACAGCCCCAGCATTTT.